The 29 T cell receptor beta chains below come from one sample, sequenced in a study of control samples from healthy donors and cancer patients. Here immunoSEQ multiplex PCR was the method, and the copy in TCRdb shows in-frame clones only, minus some. The sample records approximately 60,000 clones, around nine tenths being singletons. The source material was PBMCs. The source is a woman between 50 and 59 years old with colorectal cancer.

The chain combines TRBV5-1 with TRBJ2-3; 8 nucleotides line up with TRBD2. Germline assignment: CDR1 SGHRS and CDR2 YFSETQ. This CDR3 is built from 16 residues. Germline trimming cut 1 base from V and 1 base from J; bases unmatched to any gene: 5. CDR3 coding DNA: TGCGCCAGCAGCTTGCTTGCGCGGGGGGGCACAGATACGCAGTATTTT. Translated, it gives CASSLLARGGTDTQYF.

The chain combines TRBV5-1 with TRBJ2-7, with 7 bases lining up with TRBD1. The CDR3 consists of 15 residues. Germline CDR1 reads SGHRS; CDR2 reads YFSETQ. The J segment lost 2 bases and the V segment lost 4 bases, leaving 9 bases of the junction unmatched. The CDR3: CASSLRTGTPYEQYF. DNA of the CDR3: TGCGCCAGCAGCCTGCGGACAGGTACCCCCTACGAGCAGTACTTC.

V gene TRBV6-1 combines with J gene TRBJ2-1; possibly TRBD2 for D (5 bases). The germline gives CDR1 MNHNS, CDR2 SASEGT. The CDR3 runs to 14 residues. V was clipped by 0 bases and J by 8 bases, with 11 bases between them. For the CDR3, the DNA is TGTGCCAGCAGTGAAGCTTTAGCGAAAGATGAGCAGTTCTTC. Protein product: CASSEALAKDEQFF.

V is TRBV7-9 and J is TRBJ2-1; TRBD2 matches 12 bases. The CDR3 length is 16 residues. V shed 5 bases, J shed 7 bases, and the junction held 9 bases outside the gene matches. The germline V gene has CDR1 SEHNR and CDR2 FQNEAQ (reference sequence). CDR3 sequence reads: CASSPRLAGARNEQFF. CDR3 sequence (DNA): TGTGCCAGCAGCCCCCGACTAGCGGGAGCTAGGAATGAGCAGTTCTTC. The whole variable domain, filled in from reference TRBV7-9 and TRBJ2-1, reads DTGVSQNPRHKITKRGQNVTFRCDPISEHNRLYWYRQTLGQGPEFLTYFQNEAQLEKSRLLSDRFSAERPKGSFSTLEIQRTEQGDSAMYLCASSPRLAGARNEQFFGPGTRLTVL.

The chain couples TRBV5-1 to TRBJ2-7; 12 bases are shared with TRBD1. V shed 3 bases and J 6 bases; nucleotides not matched to a gene: 4. The CDR3 sequence is 14 residues long. Germline CDR1 SGHRS, CDR2 YFSETQ. CDR3 nucleotides: TGCGCCAGCAGCTCCGGGACAGGGGGCTCCGAGCAGTACTTC. Residues: CASSSGTGGSEQYF. Based on the CDR3 plus reference TRBV5-1 and TRBJ2-7, the full variable domain is KAGVTQTPRYLIKTRGQQVTLSCSPISGHRSVSWYQQTPGQGLQFLFEYFSETQRNKGNFPGRFSGRQFSNSRSEMNVSTLELGDSALYLCASSSGTGGSEQYFGPGTRLTVT.

The chain recombines TRBV9 with TRBJ2-1, with D possibly called TRBD1 or TRBD2 (6 bases each). Deletions cut 3 bases from V and 0 bases from J, with 19 bases between. Germline V lookup: CDR1 SGDLS, CDR2 YYNGEE. The CDR3 totals 18 residues. The CDR3 loop reads CASSGARGGVSSYNEQFF. In DNA form, the CDR3 reads TGTGCCAGCAGCGGAGCCAGGGGCGGGGTGAGCTCCTACAATGAGCAGTTCTTC.

The chain is built from TRBV3-1 (or the pseudogene TRBV3-2) and TRBJ2-1; 8 bases match TRBD2. V lost 0 bases and J lost 3; bases outside the gene matches: 1. In germline, CDR1 is LGHDT, CDR2 YNNKEL (reference sequence). The CDR3 is 15 amino acids. CDR3 nucleotides: TGTGCCAGCAGCCAAGATAGCGGGAACTACAATGAGCAGTTCTTC. Its protein is CASSQDSGNYNEQFF.

V and J are TRBV5-5 and TRBJ2-6; D remains unclear. The germline V and J ends were trimmed by 0 bases and 0 bases, with 7 bases remaining between them. CDR3 length: 16 amino acids. Per the germline V gene, CDR1 is SGHKS and CDR2 is YYEKEE (reference sequence). CDR3 in amino acids: CASSLGTRSGANVLTF. The CDR3 coding sequence is TGTGCCAGCAGCTTGGGCACGCGCTCTGGGGCCAACGTCCTGACTTTC.

A single count supports this clone. The gene calls are TRBV9 and TRBJ1-5, with D possibly being TRBD1 (6 bases). V lost 6 bases, J lost 3 bases, and 13 bases lay in between. The germline gives CDR1 SGDLS, CDR2 YYNGEE. There are 14 residues in the CDR3. The CDR3 DNA reads TGTGCCAGCAACGGGGGCTATCCCAATCAGCCCCAGCATTTT. It is translated as CASNGGYPNQPQHF. The whole variable domain, filled in from reference TRBV9 and TRBJ1-5, reads DSGVTQTPKHLITATGQRVTLRCSPRSGDLSVYWYQQSLDQGLQFLIQYYNGEERAKGNILERFSAQQFPDLHSELNLSSLELGDSALYFCASNGGYPNQPQHFGDGTRLSIL.

The chain employs TRBV3-1 (or the pseudogene TRBV3-2) and TRBJ1-3; D is possibly TRBD1 (6 bases). V lost 4 bases and J 4 bases, leaving 14 bases between the germline ends. The CDR3 consists of 15 residues. Germline V CDR1 and CDR2: LGHDT, YNNKEL (reference sequence). CDR3 sequence reads: CASSRGGPEGNTIYF. CDR3 DNA: TGTGCCAGCAGCCGAGGGGGTCCGGAGGGAAACACCATATATTTT.

The V call is TRBV13, the J call TRBJ1-1; weak D call: TRBD1 (5 bases). Germline V lookup: CDR1 PRHDT, CDR2 FYEKMQ (reference sequence). Trimming left V 1 base short and J 3 bases short, with 15 bases between. The CDR3 length is 16 residues. For the CDR3, the DNA is TGTGCCAGCAGCTTAGAGGGAAGCAGGGCGGACACTGAAGCTTTCTTT. Translation: CASSLEGSRADTEAFF. Drawing the rest from reference TRBV13 and TRBJ1-1, the complete variable domain is AAGVIQSPRHLIKEKRETATLKCYPIPRHDTVYWYQQGPGQDPQFLISFYEKMQSDKGSIPDRFSAQQFSDYHSELNMSSLELGDSALYFCASSLEGSRADTEAFFGQGTRLTVV.

V gene TRBV2 combines with J gene TRBJ2-2, with TRBD1 matching 9 bases. The CDR3 contains 17 residues. Per germline, CDR1 SNHLY and CDR2 FYNNEI. Unmatched junction bases numbered 8, after V lost 2 bases and J lost 4 bases. The CDR3 spells CASSESRGQGGTGELFF. The CDR3, as DNA: TGTGCCAGCAGTGAAAGTCGGGGACAGGGAGGCACCGGGGAGCTGTTTTTT.

This clone was seen once. The chain recombines TRBV6-5 with TRBJ1-6; D may be TRBD1 (6 bases). Germline CDR1 reads MNHEY; CDR2 reads SVGAGI. There are 15 residues in the CDR3. With 5 bases removed from V and 9 bases from J, the gap between germline ends came to 17 bases. CDR3 region: CASSLKDSRSSPLHF. DNA of the CDR3: TGTGCCAGCAGTCTGAAGGACAGCCGGAGTTCACCCCTCCACTTT.

The chain couples TRBV3-1 (or the pseudogene TRBV3-2) to TRBJ2-3; the match to TRBD2 covers 14 bases. J lost 0 bases, V lost 2 bases, and 4 bases had no gene match. The CDR3 spans 18 residues. In germline, CDR1 is LGHDT, CDR2 YNNKEL (reference sequence). Written as DNA, the CDR3 is TGTGCCAGCAGCCAATGGACTAGCGGGAGGATTAGCACAGATACGCAGTATTTT. Residues: CASSQWTSGRISTDTQYF.

CDR3 in amino acids: CASMLDRGSDIQYF. For the CDR3, the DNA is TGTGCCAGTATGCTGGACAGGGGGAGCGACATTCAGTACTTC. The J gene is TRBJ2-4, the V gene TRBV27, with TRBD1 matching 10 bases. This CDR3 region has 14 residues. CDR1 is MNHEY, CDR2 SMNVEV, per germline (reference sequence). V gave up 9 bases and J gave up 8 bases; unmatched junction bases: 10.

The V call is TRBV5-1, the J call TRBJ2-1; D not certain. CDR1 is SGHRS and CDR2 is YFSETQ in the germline V gene. This CDR3 has 17 residues. V was cut by 0 bases and J by 11 bases, with 24 bases left in between. The DNA for the CDR3 is TGCGCCAGCAGCTTGGAATTAGGCGTGGGCAGTTCCGCGCAGCAGTTCTTC. It translates to CASSLELGVGSSAQQFF.

In this sample, this clone turned up once. The chain's CDR3 is CASKSGQYNEQFF. CDR3 nucleotide sequence: TGTGCCAGTAAATCAGGACAATACAATGAGCAGTTCTTC. V is TRBV19 and J is TRBJ2-1; TRBD1 might be the D (5 bases). The germline CDR1 and CDR2 sequences are LNHDA and SQIVND (reference sequence). Trimming shortened V by 7 bases and J by 4 bases, and 11 bases separated the two germline ends. The CDR3 is 13 amino acids.

The V call is TRBV7-6, the J call TRBJ2-2; tentatively, D is TRBD2 (7 bases). V lost 5 bases and J 5 bases, leaving 15 bases between the germline ends. Germline CDR1 and CDR2: SGHVS and FNYEAQ. CDR3 size: 15 residues. CDR3 sequence (DNA): TGTGCCAGCAGCGCGAAGGGGGGGCAAACCGGGGAGCTGTTTTTT. This gives the protein CASSAKGGQTGELFF.

This chain joins TRBV7-9 and TRBJ1-4; TRBD1 agrees at 9 bases. Germline CDR1 and CDR2: SEHNR and FQNEAQ (reference sequence). The CDR3 extends over 16 amino acids. Trimming at V came to 4 bases and at J to 6 bases, leaving 9 bases not matched to a gene. The CDR3 sequence is CASSYSGTGSDEKLFF. The CDR3 bases are TGTGCCAGCAGCTATTCCGGGACAGGGTCGGATGAAAAACTGTTTTTT.

This chain uses TRBV19 with TRBJ2-7, with D perhaps TRBD1 (6 bases). The CDR3 is 15 residues long. Germline V lookup: CDR1 LNHDA, CDR2 SQIVND (reference sequence). Trimming removed 5 bases from V and 2 bases from J, with 16 bases in between. CDR3 in amino acids: CASSLSGTPAYEQYF. The CDR3 nucleotides are TGTGCCAGTAGTCTCTCCGGGACACCAGCCTACGAGCAGTACTTC.

The gene calls are TRBV11-2 and TRBJ2-7, with D tentatively TRBD1 (5 bases). The ends were cut back, 0 bases at V and 0 bases at J, with 9 bases in the middle. The CDR3 sequence is 15 residues long. Germline V gene lookup returns CDR1 SGHAT and CDR2 FQNNGV. The CDR3 bases are TGTGCCAGCAGCTTAGAACGACAGAGCTCCTACGAGCAGTACTTC. Protein sequence: CASSLERQSSYEQYF.

The chain recombines TRBV29-1 with TRBJ1-2; TRBD1 matches at 10 bases. Trimming removed 6 bases from V and 4 bases from J; junction bases left unmatched: 5. Germline CDR1 and CDR2: SQVTM and ANQGSEA. The CDR3 contains 13 residues. The CDR3 protein is CSVSGTGVYGYTF. In DNA form, the CDR3 reads TGCAGCGTCTCCGGGACAGGGGTCTATGGCTACACCTTC.

In regard to this clone: Other DNA sequences in the same sample also yield this CDR3. The chain has TRBV7-9 and TRBJ1-1; the D is unclear. This CDR3 has 13 amino acids. Germline CDR1 reads SEHNR; CDR2 reads FQNEAQ (reference sequence). Trimming took off 1 base at V and 1 base at J, with 4 bases between the two ends. DNA of the CDR3: TGTGCCAGCAGCTTAGAAGGGAACACTGAAGCTTTCTTT. Amino acids: CASSLEGNTEAFF.

This clone was seen a handful of times. J is TRBJ1-3 and V is TRBV7-8, with 9 positions matching TRBD1. The V gene's germline CDR1 is SGHVS and CDR2 FQNEAQ. The CDR3 has 16 residues. V was clipped by 3 bases and J by 2 bases; unmatched bases: 5. This CDR3 reads CASSFRDREAGNTIYF. The DNA for the CDR3 is TGTGCCAGCAGCTTCCGGGACAGGGAAGCTGGAAACACCATATATTTT.

This clone has just one count. CDR3 amino acids: CASGWGGRTDTQYF. The CDR3 DNA follows: TGTGCCAGCGGCTGGGGAGGCCGCACAGATACGCAGTATTTT. V and J are TRBV10-3 and TRBJ2-3, with D possibly matching TRBD2 (6 bases). V was clipped by 10 bases and J by 1 base, with 15 bases between them. The CDR3 runs to 14 residues. The germline V gene has CDR1 ENHRY and CDR2 SYGVKD.

The CDR3 here is CASRRGTSYEQYF. The DNA for the CDR3 is TGTGCCAGCAGGAGAGGGACTTCCTACGAGCAGTACTTC. This sequence joins TRBV25-1 and TRBJ2-7; D might be TRBD2 (6 bases). The V gene lost 6 bases and the J gene lost 1 base, with 10 bases spanning the gap. CDR1 is MGHDK, CDR2 SYGVNS, per germline. The CDR3 is made up of 13 amino acids.

This clone was counted a single time. The chain employs TRBV30 and TRBJ2-7, with 7 bases aligning to TRBD2. V lost 4 bases and J lost 6; bases outside the gene matches: 6. The length of the CDR3 is 12 residues. Per the germline V gene, CDR1 is GTSNPN and CDR2 is SVGIG (reference sequence). The CDR3 loop reads CAWTSGTSEQYF. Here the CDR3 DNA reads TGTGCCTGGACTAGCGGTACCTCCGAGCAGTACTTC. Using reference TRBV30 and TRBJ2-7 for the parts outside the CDR3, the full variable domain is SQTIHQWPATLVQPVGSPLSLECTVEGTSNPNLYWYRQAAGRGLQLLFYSVGIGQISSEVPQNLSASRPQDRQFILSSKKLLLSDSGFYLCAWTSGTSEQYFGPGTRLTVT.

The sample holds one count of this clone. V gene TRBV28 combines with J gene TRBJ2-7; no clear D. The CDR3 runs to 12 residues. The germline V gene encodes CDR1 MDHEN and CDR2 SYDVKM. Trimming left V 6 bases short and J 5 bases short, with 11 bases between. DNA for the CDR3: TGTGCCAGCAGCCCCGCCTTTCACGAGCAGTACTTC. This sequence encodes CASSPAFHEQYF.

The CDR3 nucleotides read TGTGCTAGTGGTTTGGAGCGGAAAACGGGACAGGGGGAAGATAGCAATCAGCCCCAGCATTTT. Its protein product is CASGLERKTGQGEDSNQPQHF. The J gene is TRBJ1-5, the V gene TRBV12-5; 11 bases agree with TRBD1. The CDR3 length is 21 residues. V was pared by 1 base and J by 0 bases, with 14 bases of the junction left unmatched. Per the germline V gene, CDR1 is LGHNT and CDR2 is FRNRAP.